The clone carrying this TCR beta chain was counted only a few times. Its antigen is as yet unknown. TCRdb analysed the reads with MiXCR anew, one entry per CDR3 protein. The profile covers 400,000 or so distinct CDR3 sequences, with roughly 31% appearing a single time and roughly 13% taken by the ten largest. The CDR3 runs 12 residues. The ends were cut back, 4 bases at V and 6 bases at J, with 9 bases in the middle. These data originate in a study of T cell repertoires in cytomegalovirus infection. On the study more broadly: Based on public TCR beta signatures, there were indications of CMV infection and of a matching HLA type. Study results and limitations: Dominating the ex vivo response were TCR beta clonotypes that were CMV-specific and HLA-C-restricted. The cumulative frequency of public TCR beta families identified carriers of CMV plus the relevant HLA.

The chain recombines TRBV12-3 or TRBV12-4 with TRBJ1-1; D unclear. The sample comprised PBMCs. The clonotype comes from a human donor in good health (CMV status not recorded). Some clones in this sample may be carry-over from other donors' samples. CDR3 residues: CASSYLGPEAFF. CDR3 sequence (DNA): TGTGCCAGCAGTTATCTAGGCCCTGAAGCTTTCTTT.